The 9 T cell receptor beta chains below all came from one sample that was sequenced in a study of blood T cell repertoires in COVID-19. Only in-frame clones appear in the TCRdb table, and some are missing; sequencing was by immunoSEQ multiplex PCR. The table includes roughly 250,000 clones, roughly 82% detected once. Sequences were obtained from peripheral blood. The receptor set was obtained from an older woman with acute or convalescent COVID-19.

The chain couples TRBV11-2 to TRBJ2-5; no definite D call. Germline CDR1 is SGHAT and CDR2 is FQNNGV. V gave up 1 base and J gave up 5 bases, with 8 bases separating them. The CDR3 extends over 13 amino acids. CDR3 sequence: CASSLALSETQYF. The CDR3 region has the DNA TGTGCCAGCAGCTTAGCCCTATCTGAGACCCAGTACTTC.

The chain is built from TRBV5-6 and TRBJ1-1; D unclear. This CDR3 spans 12 amino acids. The ends were cut back, 4 bases at V and 3 bases at J, with 7 bases in the middle. CDR1 is SGHDT and CDR2 is YYEEEE in the germline V gene. This chain's CDR3 is CASSREDTEAFF. As DNA, the CDR3 is TGTGCCAGCAGCCGAGAGGACACTGAAGCTTTCTTT.

The rearrangement joins TRBV19 to TRBJ1-5; D might be TRBD1 (5 bases). V was pared by 3 bases and J by 6 bases, with 15 bases between. The CDR3 is 15 residues long. Germline V gives CDR1 LNHDA, CDR2 SQIVND (reference sequence). The CDR3 spells CASSIVGEGIQPQHF. For the CDR3, the DNA is TGTGCCAGTAGTATTGTCGGGGAGGGGATTCAGCCCCAGCATTTT.

V is TRBV7-2 and J is TRBJ1-3; no firm D call. The CDR3 sequence is 16 residues long. Trimming took 3 bases from V and 0 from J, leaving 12 bases between them. From germline, CDR1 is SGHTA and CDR2 FQGNSA. CDR3 nucleotides: TGTGCCAGCAGCTTGGAGGGCGGAACCTCTGGAAACACCATATATTTT. Translating it yields CASSLEGGTSGNTIYF.

V and J are TRBV5-4 and TRBJ2-1; TRBD2 matches 9 bases. Germline loops: CDR1 SGHNT, CDR2 YYREEE (reference sequence). Trimming removed 0 bases from V and 7 bases from J; junction bases left unmatched: 5. The CDR3 has 15 residues. This CDR3 is CASSLGGGVINEQFF. The CDR3 bases are TGTGCCAGCAGCTTGGGCGGGGGGGTTATAAATGAGCAGTTCTTC.

V gene TRBV12-3 or TRBV12-4 combines with J gene TRBJ1-2, with D possibly being TRBD1 (5 bases). The V end was cut by 1 base, the J end by 7 bases, with 7 bases between. The length of the CDR3 is 12 residues. For the CDR3, the DNA is TGTGCCAGCAGTTTAGGGGGGGGTGGCTACACCTTC. Translating it yields CASSLGGGGYTF.

This clone has only a few counts. The V gene is TRBV29-1, the J gene TRBJ1-5; a weak D match, TRBD1 (6 bases). Germline V lookup: CDR1 SQVTM, CDR2 ANQGSEA. Trimming pared 4 bases from V and 4 bases from J, leaving 17 bases between. The CDR3 is 15 residues long. The CDR3 DNA sequence: TGCAGCGTTGTCTCGGGGGGCGGCTTAAATCAGCCCCAGCATTTT. Its translation is CSVVSGGGLNQPQHF.

The chain couples TRBV6-5 to TRBJ1-2; D is possibly TRBD1 (6 bases). The V gene lost 5 bases and the J gene lost 2 bases, with 15 bases spanning the gap. Germline V gene sequence: CDR1 MNHEY, CDR2 SVGAGI. The CDR3 loop spans 15 amino acids. CDR3: CASSPISDRNYGYTF. The CDR3 DNA reads TGTGCCAGCAGTCCGATATCCGACAGGAACTATGGCTACACCTTC.

The genes are TRBV20-1 and TRBJ1-4, with 10 bases matching TRBD1. V lost 3 bases, J lost 5 bases, and 3 bases stayed unmatched. The CDR3 extends over 14 amino acids. Germline V gene lookup returns CDR1 DFQATT and CDR2 SNEGSKA (reference sequence). The CDR3 region is CSASPGQGNEKLFF. CDR3 coding DNA: TGCAGTGCTAGTCCGGGACAGGGGAATGAAAAACTGTTTTTT.